These T cell receptor beta chains were read from a single sample in a study of OX40 agonist ivuxolimab in advanced cancers. Sequencing was performed with immunoSEQ multiplex PCR; in TCRdb, only in-frame clones are kept and a portion is missing. In the table there are 15,000 to 25,000 clones, 60% to 85% of which are singletons. The input for sequencing was CD4+ or CD8+ T cells sorted from blood, taken in a trial of the OX40 agonist ivuxolimab. These receptors came from an adult with an advanced solid tumor such as melanoma, head and neck, liver or kidney cancer. CDR3s include the opening cysteine and the closing phenylalanine or tryptophan. The D gene is left open where the match is weak. Expanded clones get a size class; other rows say once, few or many, or leave the size out.

V	length	D	size	J	CDR3	DNA
TRBV20-1	10	NA	NA	TRBJ2-7	CSATLVEQYF	TGCAGTGCTACCCTAGTGGAGCAGTACTTC
TRBV7-2	15	TRBD2	NA	TRBJ2-1	CASSLGSGGIDEQFF	TGTGCCAGCAGCTTAGGTTCGGGAGGGATCGATGAGCAGTTCTTC
TRBV7-8	17	TRBD2	NA	TRBJ2-3	CASSLEEASGYTDTQYF	TGTGCCAGCAGCTTAGAAGAGGCTAGCGGCTACACAGATACGCAGTATTTT
TRBV6-1	12	TRBD1	NA	TRBJ1-1	CASSQTGAEAFF	TGTGCCAGCAGTCAGACAGGGGCTGAAGCTTTCTTT
TRBV5-4	14	TRBD1	NA	TRBJ1-2	CASSTGQGDYGYTF	TGTGCCAGCAGCACGGGACAGGGAGACTATGGCTACACCTTC
TRBV19	15	TRBD2	few	TRBJ2-1	CASSVGTSGMNEQFF	TGTGCCAGTAGTGTGGGGACTAGCGGGATGAATGAGCAGTTCTTC
TRBV6-6	16	TRBD2	NA	TRBJ2-7	CASSYLRAAGVGEQYF	TGTGCCAGCAGCTACCTGCGAGCAGCGGGAGTCGGCGAGCAGTACTTC
TRBV12-5	12	NA	NA	TRBJ2-7	CASGMRQYEQYF	TGTGCTAGTGGTATGAGACAGTACGAGCAGTACTTC
TRBV19	15	TRBD2	medium-sized	TRBJ2-1	CASSPTSGGDDEQFF	TGTGCCAGTAGTCCGACTAGCGGGGGTGATGATGAGCAGTTCTTC
TRBV14	13	NA	few	TRBJ2-2	CASSQVGSGELFF	TGTGCCAGCAGCCAAGTAGGGAGCGGGGAGCTGTTTTTT
TRBV6-5	12	NA	NA	TRBJ2-1	CASSYSSLEQFF	TGTGCCAGCAGTTACTCGTCACTTGAGCAGTTCTTC
TRBV10-2	14	NA	NA	TRBJ2-1	CASSLDSPLGAQFF	TGCGCCAGCAGCCTGGACTCGCCTCTGGGGGCGCAGTTCTTC
TRBV5-5	12	NA	large	TRBJ2-7	CASSLSVGEQYF	TGTGCCAGCAGCTTGTCGGTAGGAGAGCAGTACTTC
TRBV7-9	15	NA	once	TRBJ2-5	CASSLGGAMQETQYF	TGTGCCAGCAGCTTAGGGGGGGCGATGCAAGAGACCCAGTACTTC
TRBV7-9	15	TRBD1	NA	TRBJ2-7	CASSPGQGALQGWYF	TGTGCCAGCAGCCCTGGACAGGGGGCGCTTCAAGGTTGGTACTTC
TRBV27	14	NA	once	TRBJ1-5	CASSLVGSNQPQHF	TGTGCCAGCAGTTTAGTGGGTAGCAATCAGCCCCAGCATTTT
TRBV27	13	TRBD1	medium-sized	TRBJ1-2	CASRGTGGGGYTF	TGTGCCAGCAGAGGCACAGGGGGTGGTGGCTACACCTTC
TRBV6-6	15	NA	NA	TRBJ2-3	CASSYSNGMGDTQYF	TGTGCCAGCAGTTACTCGAACGGGATGGGGGATACGCAGTATTTT
TRBV27	15	NA	NA	TRBJ2-3	CASSLNREGTDTQYF	TGTGCCAGCAGTCTAAACAGGGAGGGCACAGATACGCAGTATTTT
TRBV5-4	12	NA	NA	TRBJ2-7	CASSSGAYEQYF	TGTGCCAGCAGCTCGGGGGCCTACGAGCAGTACTTC
TRBV7-2	14	NA	NA	TRBJ2-3	CASSTPSNTDTQYF	TGTGCCAGCAGCACCCCTAGTAACACAGATACGCAGTATTTT
TRBV7-9	15	TRBD1	NA	TRBJ1-1	CASSPGTGMNTEAFF	TGTGCCAGCAGCCCTGGGACAGGGATGAACACTGAAGCTTTCTTT
TRBV19	13	NA	NA	TRBJ1-1	CASSIGMNTEAFF	TGTGCCAGTAGTATAGGGATGAACACTGAAGCTTTCTTT
TRBV4-1	16	NA	NA	TRBJ1-4	CASSQGSDLSYEKLFF	TGCGCCAGCAGCCAAGGGAGCGACTTAAGTTATGAAAAACTGTTTTTT
TRBV15	15	NA	NA	TRBJ1-3	CATSRDRDPGNTIYF	TGTGCCACCAGCAGAGACAGGGACCCTGGAAACACCATATATTTT